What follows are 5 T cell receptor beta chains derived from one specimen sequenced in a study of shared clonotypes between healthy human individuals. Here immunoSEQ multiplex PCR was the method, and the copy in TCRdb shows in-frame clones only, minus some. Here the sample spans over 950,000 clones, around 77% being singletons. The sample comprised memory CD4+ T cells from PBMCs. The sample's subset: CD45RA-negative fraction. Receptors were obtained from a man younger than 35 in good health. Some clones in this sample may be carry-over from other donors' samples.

Here the CDR3 DNA reads TGTGCCAGCAGCACTCTCGGAGGAAACAATGAAAAACTGTTTTTT. Translating gives CASSTLGGNNEKLFF. The V and J genes are TRBV9 and TRBJ1-4; no clear D. Germline V gene data show CDR1 as SGDLS and CDR2 as YYNGEE. Trimming removed 4 bases at V and 5 bases at J, with 15 bases between. The CDR3 length is 15 residues.

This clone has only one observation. The CDR3 spells CAWSGVIGTQYF. The CDR3 DNA reads as TGTGCCTGGAGTGGAGTAATTGGGACCCAGTACTTC. The chain joins TRBV30 to TRBJ2-5; D call uncertain. The CDR3 length is 12 residues. Trimming took 1 base from V and 7 from J, leaving 10 bases between them. CDR1 and CDR2 (germline): GTSNPN, SVGIG (reference sequence).

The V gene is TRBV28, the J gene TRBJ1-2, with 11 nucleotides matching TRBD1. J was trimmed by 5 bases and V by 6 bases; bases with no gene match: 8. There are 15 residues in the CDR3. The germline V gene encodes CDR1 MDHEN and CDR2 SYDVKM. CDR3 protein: CASSIGTGGRYGYTF. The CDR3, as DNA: TGTGCCAGCAGCATCGGGACAGGGGGTAGATATGGCTACACCTTC.

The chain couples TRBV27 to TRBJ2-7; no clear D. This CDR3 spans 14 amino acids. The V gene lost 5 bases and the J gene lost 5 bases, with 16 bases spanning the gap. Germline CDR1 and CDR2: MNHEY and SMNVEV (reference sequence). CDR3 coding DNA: TGTGCCAGCAGTATCGGACCCCGAACCAACGAGCAGTACTTC. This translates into CASSIGPRTNEQYF.

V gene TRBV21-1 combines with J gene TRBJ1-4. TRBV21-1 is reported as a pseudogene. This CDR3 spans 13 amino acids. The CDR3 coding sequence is TGTGCCAGCAGTAAGAACGGCTTCGAAAAACTGTTTTTT. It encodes CASSKNGFEKLFF.